This T cell receptor (beta chain) was retrieved from a study of radiation and T cells in renal cell carcinoma. Study-level information: Nephrectomy followed 15 Gy stereotactic body radiation by 4 weeks.

Findings of the study overall: From baseline, blood top tumor clonotypes peaked at 2 weeks post-radiation.

CDR3 size: 13 residues. Germline assignment: CDR1 MNHEY and CDR2 SMNVEV (reference sequence). The junction had 5 bases not matched to a gene; V was cut back by 6 bases and J by 4 bases. Specified time point: blood 2 weeks post-SBRT. The treatment is: 15 Gy SBRT to primary tumor, nephrectomy 4 weeks later. After SBRT, blood was collected at 2 and 4 weeks, plus baseline. Clear cell pathology was present in this patient's renal cell carcinoma. The table came from immunoSEQ multiplex PCR; TCRdb's copy has only in-frame clones and leaves some out. The sample records 120,000 or so clones, about 81% being singletons. A remark on this clone: Its specificity is not known.

This receptor was taken from a man in his fifties or sixties with renal cell carcinoma. This material consisted of blood, taken from a patient whose treatment included radiotherapy and nephrectomy. The chain recombines TRBV27 with TRBJ1-2, with 7 bases lining up with TRBD1. The CDR3, as DNA: TGTGCCAGCAGCACAGGGGTCGGCTATGGCTACACCTTC. Protein: CASSTGVGYGYTF.